What follows are 23 T cell receptor beta chains derived from one specimen sequenced in a study of shared clonotypes between healthy human individuals. CD45RO-negative cells were positively selected for CCR7, leaving out terminally differentiated effector memory CD45RA+ cells. Here immunoSEQ multiplex PCR was the method, and the copy in TCRdb shows in-frame clones only, minus some. The sample lists about 820,000 clones; 80% to 95% were seen once. Specimen: naive CD8+ T cells sorted from blood. These receptor sequences come from a young man in good health.

The chain links TRBV28 to TRBJ2-7; the D gene is possibly TRBD2 (5 bases). Germline CDR1 is MDHEN and CDR2 is SYDVKM. This CDR3 is built from 11 residues. The V end lost 7 bases, the J end lost 7 bases, and 11 bases lay between the germline ends. CDR3 region: CASTPRREQYF. CDR3 coding DNA: TGTGCCAGCACACCGAGGAGGGAGCAGTACTTC.

The chain recombines TRBV19 with TRBJ2-2, with 7 bases lining up with TRBD1. This CDR3 has 13 residues. The V gene's germline CDR1 is LNHDA and CDR2 SQIVND (reference sequence). The junction had 6 bases not matched to a gene; V was cut back by 11 bases and J by 3 bases. The CDR3 region is CAGWDSYTGELFF. In DNA form, the CDR3 reads TGTGCCGGGTGGGACAGTTACACCGGGGAGCTGTTTTTT.

The CDR3 spells CASSLATTSWTKNIQYF. The CDR3 DNA follows: TGTGCCAGCAGCTTAGCGACGACTAGCTGGACCAAAAACATTCAGTACTTC. V and J are TRBV7-9 and TRBJ2-4, with 7 positions matching TRBD2. CDR3 length: 17 amino acids. V was clipped by 0 bases and J by 2 bases; unmatched bases: 7. CDR1 and CDR2 from the germline V gene are SEHNR and FQNEAQ (reference sequence). The entire variable domain, with the rest obtained from reference TRBV7-9 and TRBJ2-4, is as follows: DTGVSQNPRHKITKRGQNVTFRCDPISEHNRLYWYRQTLGQGPEFLTYFQNEAQLEKSRLLSDRFSAERPKGSFSTLEIQRTEQGDSAMYLCASSLATTSWTKNIQYFGAGTRLSVL.

The gene calls are TRBV7-9 and TRBJ2-2, with 11 nucleotides matching TRBD2. The J segment lost 6 bases and the V segment lost 7 bases, leaving 7 bases of the junction unmatched. CDR1 is SEHNR and CDR2 is FQNEAQ in the germline V gene (reference sequence). The CDR3 is 15 residues long. CDR3: CASIPALAGAGELFF. The DNA for the CDR3 is TGTGCCAGCATACCGGCACTAGCGGGAGCCGGGGAGCTGTTTTTT.

The chain combines TRBV13 with TRBJ2-4, with TRBD2 as a possible D gene (7 bases). V lost 5 bases, J lost 1 base, and 15 bases lay in between. Per the germline V gene, CDR1 is PRHDT and CDR2 is FYEKMQ (reference sequence). The CDR3 extends over 16 amino acids. CDR3 sequence: CASSGGGSEAKNIQYF. CDR3 bases: TGTGCCAGCAGCGGGGGCGGGAGTGAGGCCAAAAACATTCAGTACTTC.

The V gene is TRBV7-3, the J gene TRBJ1-1, with D possibly TRBD1 on 5 matching bases. V was clipped by 4 bases and J by 2 bases, with 8 bases between them. The CDR3 spans 13 residues. Germline V gives CDR1 SGHTA, CDR2 FQGTGA. DNA of the CDR3: TGTGCCAGCAGCTGGGACGGTAACACTGAAGCTTTCTTT. Residues: CASSWDGNTEAFF.

Comments on this clone: This CDR3 is also generated by other DNA sequences in the sample. The rearrangement joins TRBV4-1 to TRBJ2-2, with TRBD2 as a possible D gene (6 bases). V lost 1 base and J lost 6, with 9 bases in between. The CDR3 sequence is 14 residues long. From germline, CDR1 is MGHRA and CDR2 YSYEKL. The CDR3 coding sequence is TGCGCCAGCAGCCAAGCGGGAGCGGCCGGGGAGCTGTTTTTT. As protein: CASSQAGAAGELFF.

V gene TRBV27 combines with J gene TRBJ1-1; D might be TRBD1 (6 bases). Per the germline V gene, CDR1 is MNHEY and CDR2 is SMNVEV (reference sequence). V lost 2 bases and J lost 4, with 8 bases in between. The CDR3 consists of 13 residues. The CDR3 DNA is TGTGCCAGCAGTTTACAGGGGCCCACTGAAGCTTTCTTT. Translation: CASSLQGPTEAFF.

The rearrangement joins TRBV19 to TRBJ2-7; 8 bases align to TRBD2. V lost 5 bases, J lost 3 bases, and 3 bases stayed unmatched. Germline CDR1 reads LNHDA; CDR2 reads SQIVND (reference sequence). CDR3 size: 13 residues. As DNA, the CDR3 is TGTGCCAGTAGTCCCGGGGGGGGCTACGAGCAGTACTTC. It codes for CASSPGGGYEQYF.

The V gene is TRBV27, the J gene TRBJ2-2, with TRBD1 as a possible D gene (5 bases). Trimming shortened V by 2 bases and J by 0 bases, and 10 bases separated the two germline ends. This CDR3 is 16 amino acids long. CDR1 MNHEY and CDR2 SMNVEV come from the germline V gene (reference sequence). CDR3 DNA: TGTGCCAGCAGTTTACATCCAGGGCCGAACACCGGGGAGCTGTTTTTT. It specifies CASSLHPGPNTGELFF.

V is TRBV28 and J is TRBJ2-7; D might be TRBD1 or TRBD2, each matching 5 bases. Deletions cut 6 bases from V and 2 bases from J, with 23 bases between. In germline, CDR1 is MDHEN, CDR2 SYDVKM. The CDR3 is 17 amino acids. In nucleotides, the CDR3 is TGTGCCAGCAGCTATACCAGGCCAGGGTATAGCGCCTACGAGCAGTACTTC. It translates to CASSYTRPGYSAYEQYF. Using reference TRBV28 and TRBJ2-7 for the parts outside the CDR3, the full variable domain is DVKVTQSSRYLVKRTGEKVFLECVQDMDHENMFWYRQDPGLGLRLIYFSYDVKMKEKGDIPEGYSVSREKKERFSLILESASTNQTSMYLCASSYTRPGYSAYEQYFGPGTRLTVT.

The chain has TRBV29-1 and TRBJ1-1, with 9 bases aligning to TRBD1. The V gene end was trimmed by 3 bases and the J gene end by 6 bases; junction bases not matched to a gene: 20. CDR1 is SQVTM and CDR2 is ANQGSEA in the germline V gene. The CDR3 is made up of 18 amino acids. Written as DNA, the CDR3 is TGCAGCGTTGATAATGAGGGTTGGGGTATCACAGGGGGCGCTGAAGCTTTCTTT. Translating it yields CSVDNEGWGITGGAEAFF.

J is TRBJ1-4 and V is TRBV15; 7 positions agree with TRBD1. J was trimmed by 2 bases and V by 2 bases; bases with no gene match: 5. The CDR3 spans 16 residues. CDR1 and CDR2 from the germline V gene are LNHNV and YYDKDF (reference sequence). The chain's CDR3 is CATSRTTGVTNEKLFF. The CDR3 bases are TGTGCCACCAGCAGAACAACAGGGGTCACTAATGAAAAACTGTTTTTT.

The chain links TRBV6-1 to TRBJ1-5, with TRBD1 identical over 7 bases. Germline-derived CDR1 and CDR2 are MNHNS and SASEGT. Germline trimming cut 3 bases from V and 7 bases from J; bases unmatched to any gene: 9. There are 15 residues in the CDR3. The CDR3 nucleotides read TGTGCCAGCAGTGATCAGGGGGGGGGAGGGCAGCCCCAGCATTTT. Amino acids: CASSDQGGGGQPQHF.

CDR3 region: CASKMGGTDTQYF. In DNA, the CDR3 is TGTGCCAGCAAAATGGGGGGCACAGATACGCAGTATTTT. V gene TRBV2 combines with J gene TRBJ2-3; D assignment may be TRBD1 or TRBD2 (5 bases each). The CDR3 is 13 residues long. CDR1 and CDR2 (germline): SNHLY, FYNNEI. Trimming took 7 bases from V and 1 from J, leaving 9 bases between them. The variable domain in full, with the rest retrieved from reference TRBV2 and TRBJ2-3, is EPEVTQTPSHQVTQMGQEVILRCVPISNHLYFYWYRQILGQKVEFLVSFYNNEISEKSEIFDDQFSVERPDGSNFTLKIRSTKLEDSAMYFCASKMGGTDTQYFGPGTRLTVL.

The V and J genes are TRBV11-1 and TRBJ2-5; either TRBD1 or TRBD2 may supply D (5 bases each). Trimming took 2 bases from V and 5 from J, leaving 12 bases between them. The CDR3 consists of 14 residues. Germline V CDR1 and CDR2: SGHAT, FQDESV (reference sequence). The DNA of the CDR3 is TGTGCCAGCAGCTTAAGGCACGGGGCCGAGACCCAGTACTTC. Protein sequence: CASSLRHGAETQYF.

This sequence joins TRBV7-9 and TRBJ2-1, with 11 bases matching TRBD2. Trimming took 1 base from V and 7 from J; bases not matched to a gene: 6. The V gene's germline CDR1 is SEHNR and CDR2 FQNEAQ (reference sequence). The CDR3 is 16 amino acids. CDR3 nucleotides: TGTGCCAGCAGCTTAGATGGGACTAGCGGAGTAAATGAGCAGTTCTTC. Its protein is CASSLDGTSGVNEQFF.

The gene calls are TRBV29-1 and TRBJ2-3; D is possibly TRBD2 (7 bases). The V gene's germline CDR1 is SQVTM and CDR2 ANQGSEA. This CDR3 contains 16 residues. Trimming took 7 bases from V and 0 from J, leaving 20 bases between them. The CDR3 nucleotides read TGCAGCGCCGTACTTTTCGGGGGGCGGAGCACAGATACGCAGTATTTT. It yields the protein CSAVLFGGRSTDTQYF.

The CDR3 DNA reads TGTGCCAGCAGAAGCGACAGGGCTGGCTACACCTTC. Protein: CASRSDRAGYTF. The chain carries TRBV7-9 and TRBJ1-2, with TRBD1 identical over 7 bases. Germline V gene sequence: CDR1 SEHNR, CDR2 FQNEAQ (reference sequence). The CDR3 is made up of 12 amino acids. Unmatched junction bases numbered 5, after V lost 6 bases and J lost 7 bases.

This sequence joins TRBV7-9 and TRBJ2-3, with 7 bases aligning to TRBD2. This CDR3 is built from 16 residues. J lost 0 bases, V lost 2 bases, and 5 bases had no gene match. Germline CDR1 is SEHNR and CDR2 is FQNEAQ (reference sequence). The CDR3 loop is CASSLIWEGSTDTQYF. For the CDR3, the DNA is TGTGCCAGCAGCTTAATCTGGGAGGGTAGCACAGATACGCAGTATTTT.

V gene TRBV9 combines with J gene TRBJ2-1; 10 nucleotides align to TRBD1. Germline CDR1 and CDR2: SGDLS and YYNGEE. The CDR3 is made up of 16 amino acids. After removal of 4 bases from V and 3 bases from J, the junction contained 7 bases not matched to a gene. The CDR3 loop is CASSLTGTGVYNEQFF. Written as DNA, the CDR3 is TGTGCCAGCAGCCTAACCGGGACAGGGGTCTACAATGAGCAGTTCTTC.

The chain combines TRBV4-1 with TRBJ2-5; D remains unclear. Germline V lookup: CDR1 MGHRA, CDR2 YSYEKL. The CDR3 sequence is 15 residues long. Between the trimmed V and J ends, which lost 1 base and 2 bases, there was a span of 11 bases. The CDR3 reads CASSQVLAAQETQYF. The DNA for the CDR3 is TGCGCCAGCAGCCAAGTTTTGGCAGCACAAGAGACCCAGTACTTC.

Regarding this clone: The junction departs from the called germline gene at one end, perhaps through a read error. This chain connects TRBV7-7 to TRBJ2-3; D might be TRBD1 or TRBD2, each matching 6 bases. Germline V gene data show CDR1 as SSHAT and CDR2 as FNYEAQ (reference sequence). The CDR3 is 16 amino acids. The CDR3 sequence is CASSPWTGAPTDTQYF. The CDR3 DNA follows: TGTGCTAGCAGCCCCTGGACGGGGGCGCCCACAGATACGCAGTATTTT. Together with reference TRBV7-7 and TRBJ2-3, the CDR3 gives the full variable domain: GAGVSQSPRYKVTKRGQDVTLRCDPISSHATLYWYQQALGQGPEFLTYFNYEAQPDKSGLPSDRFSAERPEGSISTLTIQRTEQRDSAMYRCASSPWTGAPTDTQYFGPGTRLTVL.